This entry describes one T cell receptor (beta chain). This clonotype was found many times. Which antigen it targets is not known. It has no much larger one-base neighbor in the sample; base qualities were not kept. The sample is drawn from a study of regulatory T cells in long-lasting Graves disease (dated by TCRdb to 2020 to 2023). With regard to the full study: Antithyroid drugs had been taken for less than 3 months by newly diagnosed Graves' disease patients. Persistent Graves' disease patients were compared with newly diagnosed Graves' disease patients by peripheral blood TCR sequencing and RNA sequencing. TCR sequencing covered some 13 persistent and roughly 20 newly diagnosed Graves' disease patients, some 35 samples in total. The study took place in China and was registered as a clinical trial. Broad study findings and their caveats: Only peripheral blood was studied, because thyroid tissue, the primary lesion, was inaccessible. Sequencing and analysis were restricted to the TCR beta chain. As a limitation, the authors acknowledged that the small sample size may reduce accuracy. TRBV28, TRBJ1-2 and TRBJ2-5 were preferentially used in persistent disease, while TRBV20-1 and TRBJ2-1 were favored in newly diagnosed disease. More public clonotypes were shared among persistent patients (approximately 3,000) than among newly diagnosed patients (more than 900). Compared with newly diagnosed patients, persistent Graves' disease patients had lower TCR Shannon entropy and fewer highly expanded clones, which suggests clonal expansion.

The meaning of the sample's time point label: newly diagnosed GD, antithyroid drugs for less than 3 months. For both TCR sequencing and RNA sequencing, RNA was extracted from PBMCs using TRIzol. The diagnosis of Graves' disease followed American Thyroid Association guidelines. Patients for the study were recruited at an endocrinology department in Xi'an, China. From each patient, about 8.9 milliliters of peripheral blood was collected into an EDTA anticoagulant tube. Ficoll Paque Plus density gradient separation was used to isolate PBMCs, and no additional T cell sorting was done. An Agilent 2100 Bioanalyzer and agarose gel were used to check RNA quality, and a NanoDrop 2000 was used to measure RNA concentration. The receptor library was made with multiplex PCR. Sequenced on an Illumina HiSeq 4000. TCR beta libraries were built with iRepertoire HTBI primers and Arm-PCR amplification of CDR3 regions. PCR products were gel purified before sequencing. On the study's bioinformatics: Gene usage analysis of CDR3 amino acid clonotypes relied on the roughly 60 TRBV and 13 to 15 TRBJ segments identified across samples. Filtered high-quality paired reads were merged into contigs using COPE and FqMerger. BLAST was used to align contigs to the IMGT TRBV, TRBD and TRBJ reference genes, and CDR3 was defined following IMGT. Highly expanded clones were defined as clonotypes with a frequency above 0.1%. Repertoire diversity was measured by Shannon entropy, and V-J evenness by the Gini coefficient. A clonotype found in more than one individual was treated as public. TCRdb redid the processing of the public reads, applying fastp at Q25 and MiXCR, and retained in-frame beta chains. Entries that share a CDR3 protein sequence are merged under the most common genes and DNA. None of the V and J calls come from the authors' own analysis; TCRdb made them. This sample gives hundreds of thousands of distinct CDR3 sequences in total; roughly 15% of them show up just once. Together, the top ten hold about 17% of the sample.

The CDR3 holds 11 amino acids from the cysteine to the phenylalanine. Of the read, only the CDR3 DNA is kept; its 33 bases are in frame from base 1. The CDR1 and CDR2 encoded by the germline V gene (reference sequence) are SEHNR and FQNEAQ. The junction carries 7 bases between V and J, which are trimmed by 5 bases and 6 bases respectively. These data also formed part of another study, on T cells in Graves' hyperthyroidism and ophthalmopathy. The second paper states: Graves' hyperthyroidism was defined as stable when no progression to ophthalmopathy occurred over 18 months of follow-up. Hyperthyroidism patients were newly diagnosed, with disease duration under 2 months, and aged 18 to 65 years. Exclusion was applied to patients with uncontrolled infections, other autoimmune diseases, pregnancy or lactation. Diagnoses relied on clinical symptoms, serum thyroxine and TRAb, thyroid ultrasound and orbital computed tomography. The TCR CDR3 was subjected to a first round of RT-PCR using the HTBI primer set and the Qiagen OneStep RT-PCR kit. Blood samples also contained most of the expanded thyroid clonotypes (frequency above 0.001), which suggests that blood repertoires may reflect thyroid immune responses. A model built on a 13 V-J signature distinguished ophthalmopathy from stable hyperthyroidism, reaching around 90% sensitivity and around 81% specificity in cross-validation and 80%/75% in testing. In validation, the model predicted progression to ophthalmopathy a median of roughly 6.2 months before onset, with roughly 70% sensitivity and 72.22% specificity. TCR V-J signatures able to tell the groups apart were searched for in a discovery cohort of around 95 patients, of whom under 45 had Graves' ophthalmopathy and 57 had stable Graves' hyperthyroidism. Whether ophthalmopathy could be predicted prospectively was tested in an independent validation cohort made up of about 18 hyperthyroidism patients plus 17 patients who later progressed to ophthalmopathy. The approximately 95 discovery patients were divided at random into training and test sets in a 7:3 ratio. In more than 5 Graves' hyperthyroidism patients, the study also compared T-cell repertoires from thyroid tissue with T-cell repertoires from blood. Following sampling, methimazole starting at 30 mg daily was given to hyperthyroidism patients, and high-dose intravenous methylprednisolone was given to ophthalmopathy patients. Libraries were constructed in a second round of multiplex PCR, after which size selection and purification were carried out. Paired-end sequencing of the libraries was performed with 100 bp reads on an Illumina HiSeq2000. SOAPnuke was used to process the raw data, throwing out any read that contained adapters or uncalled bases, had a mean Phred below 15, or lacked an exact constant-primer or identifier match. COPE v1.2.5 was used to merge high-quality paired reads, and clonotypes were defined as unique nucleotide sequences. MiTCR v1.1 was used to align the clonotypes against IMGT TRBV, TRBD and TRBJ reference segments. Analysis was restricted to V-J combinations with a frequency above 0.0001, which covered roughly 99% of repertoires. The TCS score was defined as F50 (clonal expansion) divided by E x V (chaos), with BLOSUM62-based TCRdist calculated between CDR3 peptides within each V-J. Welch's t-statistics and random forest reduced approximately 520 V-J features to 10 to 15, which were used in a naive Bayes classifier (R e1071). No statistical method was used to fix the sample size in advance, and group allocation was not hidden from the investigators. The paper describes TCR Vbeta CDR3 sequencing of some 130 peripheral blood samples, made up of some 40 ophthalmopathy patients, roughly 75 hyperthyroidism patients and some 17 progressor patients.

Sample: peripheral blood mononuclear cells (PBMCs), taken at new diagnosis, from a patient treated with antithyroid drugs. The V and J genes are TRBV7-9 and TRBJ1-2; the D gene cannot be resolved reliably. This TCR was recovered from a woman aged 25 to 45 with Graves disease. Donor details come from another sample of the same person, matched by shared clones. The bases read TGTGCCAGCAGCGTGGGGAATGGCTACACCTTC. The encoded protein is CASSVGNGYTF.